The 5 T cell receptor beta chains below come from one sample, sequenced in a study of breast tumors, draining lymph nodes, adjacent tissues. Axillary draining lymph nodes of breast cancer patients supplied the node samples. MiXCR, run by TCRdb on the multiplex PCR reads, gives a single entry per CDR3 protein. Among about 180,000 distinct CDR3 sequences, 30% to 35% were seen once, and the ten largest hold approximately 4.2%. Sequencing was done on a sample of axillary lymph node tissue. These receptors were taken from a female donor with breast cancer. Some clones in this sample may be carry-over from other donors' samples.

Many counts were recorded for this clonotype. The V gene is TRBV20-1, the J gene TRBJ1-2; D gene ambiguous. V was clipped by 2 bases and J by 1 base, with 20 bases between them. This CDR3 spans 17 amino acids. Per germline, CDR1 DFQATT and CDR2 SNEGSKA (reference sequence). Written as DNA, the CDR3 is TGCAGTGCTAGAAATACGGTCGGCGGAGCGGGTAACTATGGCTACACCTTC. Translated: CSARNTVGGAGNYGYTF.

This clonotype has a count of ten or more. Written as DNA, the CDR3 is TGCAGCGGACAGGGGTATTCCTACAATGAGCAGTTCTTC. Protein: CSGQGYSYNEQFF. This chain joins TRBV29-1 and TRBJ2-1, with 8 bases identical to TRBD1. This CDR3 is 13 amino acids long. Germline V lookup: CDR1 SQVTM, CDR2 ANQGSEA. Trimming took 7 bases from V and 1 from J; bases not matched to a gene: 3.

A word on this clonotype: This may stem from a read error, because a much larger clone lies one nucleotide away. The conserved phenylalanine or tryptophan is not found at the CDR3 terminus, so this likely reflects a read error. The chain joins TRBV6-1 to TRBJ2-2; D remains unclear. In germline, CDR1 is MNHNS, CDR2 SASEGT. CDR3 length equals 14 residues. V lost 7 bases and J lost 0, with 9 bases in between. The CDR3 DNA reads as TGTGCCAGCACGGAACGATCGAACACCGGGGAGCTGTTTTCT. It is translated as CASTERSNTGELFS.

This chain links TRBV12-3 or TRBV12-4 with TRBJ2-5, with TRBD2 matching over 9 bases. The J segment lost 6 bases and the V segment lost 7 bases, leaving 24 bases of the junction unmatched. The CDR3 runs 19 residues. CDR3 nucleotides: TGTGCCAGCACCCCATCTCCGGGACTAGCAGGGGGTGGCATAAAGACCCAGTACTTC. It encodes CASTPSPGLAGGGIKTQYF.

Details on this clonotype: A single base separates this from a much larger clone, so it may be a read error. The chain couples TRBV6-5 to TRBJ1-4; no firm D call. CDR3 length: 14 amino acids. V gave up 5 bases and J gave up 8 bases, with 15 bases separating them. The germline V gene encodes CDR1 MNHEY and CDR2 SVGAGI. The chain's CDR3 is CASSRGRDWEKLFF. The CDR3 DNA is TGTGCCAGCAGTCGCGGGAGGGATTGGGAAAAACTGTTTTTT.